Listed below are T cell receptor beta chains from one sample, sequenced in a study of T cells after yellow fever vaccination. Each CDR3 protein gets one entry after TCRdb re-called the 5' RACE reads with MiXCR. The sample lists 360,000 or so distinct CDR3 sequences; under 14% were seen once. The source was PBMCs, collected on the day of the first yellow fever vaccination. These receptor sequences come from a man in his late teens or twenties who received the YFV17D yellow fever vaccine. CDR3s include the opening cysteine and the closing phenylalanine or tryptophan. The order of the fields is clone size, D gene, V gene, J gene, CDR3 DNA, CDR3 protein. The D gene is left open where the match is weak. Not all rows give a size; the values are once, few, many and, for expanded clones, a class.

size: -
D: -
V: TRBV6-2/TRBV6-3
J: TRBJ1-6
DNA: TGTGCCAGCAGTTACGAGGGTCGCTCACCCCTCCACTTT
CDR3: CASSYEGRSPLHF

size: -
D: -
V: TRBV6-2/TRBV6-3
J: TRBJ2-1
DNA: TGTGCCAGCAGCCACCCCTCCTACAATGAGCAGTTCTTC
CDR3: CASSHPSYNEQFF

size: -
D: -
V: TRBV6-2/TRBV6-3
J: TRBJ1-1
DNA: TGTGCCAGCCACACGGGACCCCCCGAGGGGGCTGAAGCTTTCTTT
CDR3: CASHTGPPEGAEAFF

size: -
D: -
V: TRBV2
J: TRBJ1-6
DNA: TGTGCCAGCAGTGAACGAGAGGGTTTCTCCTATAATTCACCCCTCCACTTT
CDR3: CASSEREGFSYNSPLHF

size: few
D: -
V: TRBV27
J: TRBJ2-7
DNA: TGTGCCAGCAGTTTAGGTGTCGGGGACGTCTACGAGCAGTACTTC
CDR3: CASSLGVGDVYEQYF

size: few
D: -
V: TRBV7-8
J: TRBJ2-1
DNA: TGTGCCAGCAGCCCCAGATCGGGCAATGAGCAGTTCTTC
CDR3: CASSPRSGNEQFF

size: -
D: -
V: TRBV7-3
J: TRBJ2-1
DNA: TGTGCCAGCAGCTACGCCCCTGGACAGCCCGCGGAGCAGTTCTTC
CDR3: CASSYAPGQPAEQFF

size: few
D: -
V: TRBV5-1
J: TRBJ2-5
DNA: TGCGCCAGCAGCTGGAATAGGGCGTACCAAGAGACCCAGTACTTC
CDR3: CASSWNRAYQETQYF

size: few
D: -
V: TRBV7-2
J: TRBJ2-6
DNA: TGTGCCAGCAGCTTACGTAACAGGGCGTACTCTGGGGCCAACGTCCTGACTTTC
CDR3: CASSLRNRAYSGANVLTF

size: -
D: -
V: TRBV29-1
J: TRBJ1-1
DNA: TGCCTCACCACCAGGCTTAACACTGAAGCTTTCTTT
CDR3: CLTTRLNTEAFF

size: few
D: -
V: TRBV12-3/TRBV12-4
J: TRBJ1-5
DNA: TGTGCCAGCAGTTGGGACATACAAAGCAATCAGCCCCAGCATTTT
CDR3: CASSWDIQSNQPQHF

size: few
D: TRBD2
V: TRBV4-1
J: TRBJ2-1
DNA: TGCGCCAGCAGCCAACTACCGTCAGCGGGGGCCTCCTCCTACAATGAGCAGTTCTTC
CDR3: CASSQLPSAGASSYNEQFF

size: few
D: -
V: TRBV7-2
J: TRBJ1-2
DNA: TGTGCCAGCAGCCCCAAGTATGGCTACACCTTC
CDR3: CASSPKYGYTF

size: few
D: -
V: TRBV5-1
J: TRBJ2-7
DNA: TGCGCCAGCAGCTTCATGGGGGGCGTAGTCTACGAGCAGTACTTC
CDR3: CASSFMGGVVYEQYF

size: -
D: -
V: TRBV5-4
J: TRBJ1-6
DNA: TGTGCCAGCAGCAAGACAGGTTATAATTCACCCCTCCACTTT
CDR3: CASSKTGYNSPLHF

size: -
D: -
V: TRBV3-1
J: TRBJ1-1
DNA: TGTGCCAGCAGCCAAGAGGGTGTCATGAACACTGAAGCTTTCTTT
CDR3: CASSQEGVMNTEAFF

size: few
D: -
V: TRBV6-2/TRBV6-3
J: TRBJ2-1
DNA: TGTGCCAGCAGTTACTCGACCCGGCACATTTACAATGAGCAGTTCTTC
CDR3: CASSYSTRHIYNEQFF

size: few
D: TRBD2
V: TRBV9
J: TRBJ2-2
DNA: TGTGCCAGCAGCGTTGACGGGCGGGGGGCGCTTCTCACCGGGGAGCTGTTTTTT
CDR3: CASSVDGRGALLTGELFF

size: -
D: -
V: TRBV7-6
J: TRBJ1-4
DNA: TGTGCCAGCCGACGAACGTTGAATGAAAAACTGTTTTTT
CDR3: CASRRTLNEKLFF

size: few
D: -
V: TRBV5-6
J: TRBJ1-2
DNA: TGTGCCAGCAGCCCGACCCGGGGGAGTAGTTATGGCTACACCTTC
CDR3: CASSPTRGSSYGYTF

size: few
D: -
V: TRBV4-3
J: TRBJ2-7
DNA: TGCGCCAGCAGCCAGTCACTAGACGGTTACGAGCAGTACTTC
CDR3: CASSQSLDGYEQYF

size: few
D: TRBD1
V: TRBV4-1
J: TRBJ2-4
DNA: TGCGCCAGCAGCCAGCCCCGAGACAGGGTTAACATTCAGTACTTC
CDR3: CASSQPRDRVNIQYF

size: many
D: -
V: TRBV5-1
J: TRBJ1-5
DNA: TGCGCCAGCAGCTTTGGGGATATTGGTCAGCCCCAGCATTTT
CDR3: CASSFGDIGQPQHF

size: -
D: TRBD1
V: TRBV5-4
J: TRBJ2-7
DNA: TGTGCCAGCAGACCCGGGACAGGGAACGAGCAGTACTTC
CDR3: CASRPGTGNEQYF

size: -
D: TRBD2
V: TRBV28
J: TRBJ2-3
DNA: TGTGCCAGCAGCACAAACAGGGGCCGACTAGCGGGGCCCGCAGATACGCAGTATTTT
CDR3: CASSTNRGRLAGPADTQYF

size: -
D: -
V: TRBV9
J: TRBJ2-5
DNA: TGTGCCAGCAGCGTAGCAGGGTTTGAGACCCAGTACTTC
CDR3: CASSVAGFETQYF

size: -
D: -
V: TRBV3-1
J: TRBJ2-1
DNA: TGTGCCAGCAGCCAAGAAGCAGGCGGCAATGAGCAGTTCTTC
CDR3: CASSQEAGGNEQFF

size: few
D: TRBD1
V: TRBV5-1
J: TRBJ2-5
DNA: TGCGCCAGCAGCTTGGCGGGGACAGGGAAAGAGACCCAGTACTTC
CDR3: CASSLAGTGKETQYF

size: few
D: TRBD1
V: TRBV7-2
J: TRBJ2-5
DNA: TGTGCCAGCAGCGCCGGGACAGGGGGATTGGAGACCCAGTACTTC
CDR3: CASSAGTGGLETQYF

size: -
D: -
V: TRBV20-1
J: TRBJ2-1
DNA: TGCAGTGCTCGAGCTCCGGTTTCCTACAATGAGCAGTTCTTC
CDR3: CSARAPVSYNEQFF

size: -
D: TRBD1
V: TRBV18
J: TRBJ1-1
DNA: TGTGCCAGCTCACAGGGGGCGACCACTATGAACACTGAAGCTTTCTTT
CDR3: CASSQGATTMNTEAFF

size: many
D: TRBD1
V: TRBV28
J: TRBJ2-1
DNA: TGTGCCAGCAGTTTCCGGACAGGGCATTACAATGAGCAGTTCTTC
CDR3: CASSFRTGHYNEQFF

size: -
D: -
V: TRBV20-1
J: TRBJ2-3
DNA: TGCAGTGCTCCACCGGGTGTGGGCACAGATACGCAGTATTTT
CDR3: CSAPPGVGTDTQYF

size: many
D: TRBD2
V: TRBV5-6
J: TRBJ2-3
DNA: TGTGCCAGCAGCGCGGGGGGCACAGATACGCAGTATTTT
CDR3: CASSAGGTDTQYF

size: few
D: TRBD1
V: TRBV10-1
J: TRBJ1-5
DNA: TGCGCCAGCAGTGTTAGGGGGCAGAGCAATCAGCCCCAGCATTTT
CDR3: CASSVRGQSNQPQHF

size: -
D: -
V: TRBV11-2
J: TRBJ2-1
DNA: TGTGCCAGCAGCTTAGTTTTGGCGCTGGGGGCGAATGAGCAGTTCTTC
CDR3: CASSLVLALGANEQFF

size: -
D: TRBD2
V: TRBV7-3
J: TRBJ2-3
DNA: TGTGCCAGCAGCTTCGGACTAGCGGGACCAAGCACAGATACGCAGTATTTT
CDR3: CASSFGLAGPSTDTQYF

size: -
D: TRBD2
V: TRBV19
J: TRBJ2-1
DNA: TGTGCCAGTAGTATACTTGCGGGGGGTAACTCCTACAATGAGCAGTTCTTC
CDR3: CASSILAGGNSYNEQFF

size: few
D: -
V: TRBV5-1
J: TRBJ1-1
DNA: TGCGCCAGCAGCCCGCGTGGTTCCCCGAACACTGAAGCTTTCTTT
CDR3: CASSPRGSPNTEAFF

size: -
D: TRBD2
V: TRBV20-1
J: TRBJ2-3
DNA: TGCAGTGCTGGTAGCGGGGGGGCGGCAGATACGCAGTATTTT
CDR3: CSAGSGGAADTQYF

size: many
D: TRBD1
V: TRBV11-2
J: TRBJ2-2
DNA: TGTGCCAGCAGCCTGGTGGGCGGACAGGGGAGTTATCGGGAGCTGTTTTTT
CDR3: CASSLVGGQGSYRELFF

size: few
D: TRBD1
V: TRBV10-3
J: TRBJ2-5
DNA: TGTGCCATCGGTTGGGACAGGGCGGGGGAGACCCAGTACTTC
CDR3: CAIGWDRAGETQYF

size: few
D: -
V: TRBV20-1
J: TRBJ2-1
DNA: TGCAGTGCTAGAGATTCGGGCAGCTACAATGAGCAGTTCTTC
CDR3: CSARDSGSYNEQFF

size: many
D: -
V: TRBV7-3
J: TRBJ2-1
DNA: TGTGCCAGCAGCTTAATAGGATATGGAAATGAGCAGTTCTTC
CDR3: CASSLIGYGNEQFF

size: -
D: TRBD1
V: TRBV29-1
J: TRBJ2-1
DNA: TGCAGCGCTGCGGGACAGGGGTTGTATGAGCAGTTCTTC
CDR3: CSAAGQGLYEQFF